This TCR beta chain comes out of a study of Graves' ophthalmopathy and Graves' hyperthyroidism. This clonotype occurred many times. RNA transcripts were the source from which TCR beta CDR3 regions were amplified. Scientists carried out first-round RT-PCR using HTBI primers and then a second-round multiplex PCR. TCRdb reprocessed the multiplex PCR reads via MiXCR and lists one record per CDR3 protein. The sample records under 200,000 distinct CDR3 sequences, 30% to 45% being singletons. The CDR3 extends over 11 amino acids. Germline V CDR1 and CDR2: MNHEY, SVGAGI. Deletions cut 4 bases from V and 8 bases from J, with 8 bases between.

This chain links TRBV6-5 with TRBJ1-2; no clear D gene. Specimen: peripheral blood. The receptor comes from a woman aged 40 to 50 with Graves' ophthalmopathy. The CDR3 protein is CASSSRLGYTF. Here the CDR3 DNA reads TGTGCCAGCAGTTCCCGATTGGGCTACACCTTC.